In this sample, the clone carrying this T cell receptor beta chain turned up a few times. This sample stems from a study of blood T cell repertoires in COVID-19. Study background: The origin of the acute and convalescent COVID-19 samples was the United States, Italy and Spain. PBMCs, B-cell-depleted T cells, or T cells were the source of the cDNA or gDNA that made up the material.

Followed over time, Seattle patients had been enrolled while infection was active. In the original workflow: Nucleated cell number was recorded as an estimate derived from reference gene primer amplification. Profiled with immunoSEQ multiplex PCR; TCRdb holds only in-frame clones, not every one. The DNA gave D and trimming, while V, J and clone size come from that table. The sample gives about 150,000 clones, 70% to 90% of which show up once; over 0.55% is in the top ten. Germline V gene sequence: CDR1 SNHLY, CDR2 FYNNEI. The CDR3 contains 14 residues. V was shortened by 4 bases and J by 4 bases, with 10 bases between the two germline ends.

Sequenced input: peripheral blood. This sequence originates from a man aged 55 to 70 with COVID-19, enrolled during active disease. V gene TRBV2 combines with J gene TRBJ2-2; D is possibly TRBD1 (5 bases). In DNA, the CDR3 is TGTGCCAGCAGTGGGCGACAGATCACCGGGGAGCTGTTTTTT. Its translation: CASSGRQITGELFF.